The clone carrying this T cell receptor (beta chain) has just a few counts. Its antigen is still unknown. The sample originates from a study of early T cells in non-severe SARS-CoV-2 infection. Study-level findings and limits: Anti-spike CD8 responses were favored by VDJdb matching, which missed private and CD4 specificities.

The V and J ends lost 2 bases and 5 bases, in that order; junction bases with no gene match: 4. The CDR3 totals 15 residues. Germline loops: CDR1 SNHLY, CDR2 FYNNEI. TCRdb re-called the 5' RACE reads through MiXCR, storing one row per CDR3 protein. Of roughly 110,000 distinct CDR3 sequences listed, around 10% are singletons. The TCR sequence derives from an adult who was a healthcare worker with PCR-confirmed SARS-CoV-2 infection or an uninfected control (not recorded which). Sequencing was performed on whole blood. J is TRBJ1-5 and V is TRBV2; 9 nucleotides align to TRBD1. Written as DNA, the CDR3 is TGTGCCAGCAGTGAATCAGGACAGGGGTATCAGCCCCAGCATTTT. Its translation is CASSESGQGYQPQHF.